This TCR beta chain is from a study of CD4 and CD8 cells across lung adenocarcinoma regions. In TCRdb, the PCR reads were re-called with MiXCR into one record per CDR3 protein. Of 20,000 or so distinct CDR3 sequences in the sample, approximately 50% were seen once. The germline V gene encodes CDR1 LNHNV and CDR2 YYDKDF (reference sequence). The CDR3 extends over 16 amino acids. Samples came from patients with localized non-small cell lung adenocarcinoma. This clonotype was picked up a small number of times. The TCR comes from a male donor with lung adenocarcinoma. The CD4 and CD8 labels of this study may be unreliable. The sequenced material came from CD8+ T cells from the margin of a lung tumor. This rearrangement joins TRBV15 to TRBJ2-5; 10 bases agree with TRBD2. The DNA matches TRBJ2-7 better at its end, which makes the J call doubtful. In nucleotides, the CDR3 is TGTGCCACCAGCATGGTACGTTTTAGCGGGAGGTACGAGCAGTACTTC. Translated, it gives CATSMVRFSGRYEQYF.